What follows are 6 T cell receptor beta chains derived from one specimen sequenced in a study of radiotherapy plus CTLA-4 blockade in lung cancer. Sequencing used immunoSEQ multiplex PCR; TCRdb keeps in-frame clones, though not all of them. The table has some 100,000 clones, 65% to 85% seen once. Source: peripheral blood, taken from a patient treated with radiotherapy plus ipilimumab. The receptors come from a human donor with non-small cell lung cancer who had a partial response to radiotherapy plus ipilimumab.

The chain links TRBV5-1 to TRBJ2-7; D may be TRBD1 (5 bases). Germline CDR1 reads SGHRS; CDR2 reads YFSETQ. Deletions cut 2 bases from V and 4 bases from J, with 7 bases between. The CDR3 is made up of 12 amino acids. CDR3 sequence: CASSLQDYEQYF. The CDR3 DNA sequence: TGCGCCAGCAGCTTACAGGATTACGAGCAGTACTTC.

The chain recombines TRBV2 with TRBJ1-3, with a possible D match to TRBD1 (5 bases). CDR3 size: 15 residues. Germline CDR1 reads SNHLY; CDR2 reads FYNNEI. V was shortened by 4 bases and J by 3 bases, with 13 bases between the two germline ends. The CDR3: CASSAGRDYGNTIYF. The CDR3 DNA reads as TGTGCCAGCAGTGCCGGCAGGGACTATGGAAACACCATATATTTT.

This clone was counted between two and nine times. The V gene is TRBV10-3, the J gene TRBJ2-5; no reliable D call. Trimming stripped 5 bases from V and 1 base from J, with 8 bases between. The CDR3 runs 13 residues. The V gene's germline CDR1 is ENHRY and CDR2 SYGVKD. CDR3 DNA sequence: TGTGCCATCAGTCCAACAGCCCAAGAGACCCAGTACTTC. Residues: CAISPTAQETQYF.

The V call is TRBV2, the J call TRBJ2-7, with a possible D match to TRBD1 (6 bases). V lost 4 bases and J lost 6, with 10 bases in between. This CDR3 has 12 residues. Germline CDR1 is SNHLY and CDR2 is FYNNEI. The CDR3 loop reads CASSVQGGEQYF. The CDR3 region has the DNA TGTGCCAGCAGTGTACAGGGTGGCGAGCAGTACTTC.

This chain uses TRBV15 with TRBJ2-1; D is perhaps TRBD2 (6 bases). The CDR3 length is 17 residues. Germline V lookup: CDR1 LNHNV, CDR2 YYDKDF (reference sequence). The V end was cut by 0 bases, the J end by 6 bases, with 18 bases between. The CDR3 region is CATSRDQSLAIGNEQFF. DNA of the CDR3: TGTGCCACCAGCAGAGATCAATCTCTAGCGATCGGCAATGAGCAGTTCTTC.

This rearrangement joins TRBV6-5 to TRBJ1-1; 7 bases map to TRBD1. Germline V gene data show CDR1 as MNHEY and CDR2 as SVGAGI. CDR3 size: 14 residues. Losses at the gene ends were 4 bases for V and 8 bases for J; bases not matched to a gene: 10. DNA for the CDR3: TGTGCCAGCAGTTCCTTTTTACAGGGGACCGAAGCTTTCTTT. Translating gives CASSSFLQGTEAFF.